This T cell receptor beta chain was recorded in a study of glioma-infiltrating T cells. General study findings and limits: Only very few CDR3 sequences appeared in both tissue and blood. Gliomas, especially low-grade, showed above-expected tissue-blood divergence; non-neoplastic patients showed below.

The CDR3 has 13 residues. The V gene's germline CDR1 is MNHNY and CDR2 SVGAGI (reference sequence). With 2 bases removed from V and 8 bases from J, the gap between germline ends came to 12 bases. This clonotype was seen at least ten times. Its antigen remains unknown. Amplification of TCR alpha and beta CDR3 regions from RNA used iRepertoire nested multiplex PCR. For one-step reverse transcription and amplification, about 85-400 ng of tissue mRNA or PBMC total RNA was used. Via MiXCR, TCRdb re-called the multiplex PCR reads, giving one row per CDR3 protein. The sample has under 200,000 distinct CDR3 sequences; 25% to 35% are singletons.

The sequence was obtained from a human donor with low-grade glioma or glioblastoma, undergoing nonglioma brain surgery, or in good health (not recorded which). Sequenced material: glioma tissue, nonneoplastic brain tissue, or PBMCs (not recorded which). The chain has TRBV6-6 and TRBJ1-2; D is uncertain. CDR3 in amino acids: CASSYEPRRGYTF. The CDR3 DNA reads TGTGCCAGCAGTTACGAACCCAGGCGGGGCTACACCTTC.